Below are 27 T cell receptor beta chains sequenced from a single sample in a study of brain T cells in children with intractable seizures. The time point was: blood from clinic visit 5 months post-surgery; TSC patient then seizure free. Produced via immunoSEQ multiplex PCR; TCRdb's table is partial and in-frame only. Seen here are around 340,000 clones, approximately 93% observed once, and the top ten hold 4.5% to 7%. Here the sequenced sample was peripheral blood, taken about 5 months after surgery. The receptors derive from a boy under two years old with tuberous sclerosis and intractable seizures.

The rearrangement uses TRBV25-1 and TRBJ1-1; D gene uncertain. The CDR3 is 13 residues long. The ends were cut back, 5 bases at V and 2 bases at J, with 9 bases in the middle. CDR1 is MGHDK, CDR2 SYGVNS, per germline. CDR3 nucleotides: TGTGCCAGCAGTCGAAAGTCAAACACTGAAGCTTTCTTT. Residues: CASSRKSNTEAFF.

The chain couples TRBV29-1 to TRBJ2-7; 8 nucleotides agree with TRBD1. V trimming: 4 bases; J trimming: 5 bases; junction bases outside the gene matches: 7. Germline assignment: CDR1 SQVTM and CDR2 ANQGSEA. The CDR3 length is 13 residues. Here the CDR3 reads CSVVAGGLDEQYF. The CDR3 DNA is TGCAGCGTTGTGGCAGGGGGCTTAGACGAGCAGTACTTC.

J is TRBJ1-1 and V is TRBV5-1; D is unresolved. This CDR3 contains 15 residues. CDR1 is SGHRS and CDR2 is YFSETQ in the germline V gene. With 0 bases removed from V and 4 bases from J, the gap between germline ends came to 13 bases. The CDR3 DNA reads as TGCGCCAGCAGCTTGGGGTTGGATGGCGGCACTGAAGCTTTCTTT. The encoded protein is CASSLGLDGGTEAFF.

This clone was observed a few times. This sequence joins TRBV7-8 and TRBJ2-7; 8 bases are a match to TRBD1. The CDR3 is made up of 13 amino acids. In germline, CDR1 is SGHVS, CDR2 FQNEAQ. Trimming took 8 bases from V and 6 from J; bases not matched to a gene: 9. This CDR3 reads CASLPPGGAEQYF. In DNA form, the CDR3 reads TGTGCCAGCTTGCCCCCAGGGGGCGCCGAGCAGTACTTC.

CDR3 loop: CASSVALAGGSYNEQFF. In DNA form, the CDR3 reads TGTGCCAGCAGCGTAGCACTAGCGGGAGGTTCCTACAATGAGCAGTTCTTC. The chain has TRBV9 and TRBJ2-1; 12 bases match TRBD2. V dropped 0 bases and J dropped 1; count of bases not matched to a gene: 2. Germline CDR1 SGDLS, CDR2 YYNGEE. CDR3 length equals 17 residues.

J is TRBJ2-3 and V is TRBV30, with 8 bases identical to TRBD2. The CDR3 totals 15 residues. The J segment lost 10 bases and the V segment lost 0 bases, leaving 12 bases of the junction unmatched. Germline loops: CDR1 GTSNPN, CDR2 SVGIG (reference sequence). The CDR3 loop is CAWSVQVAGNYPQYF. CDR3 nucleotides: TGTGCCTGGAGTGTACAAGTAGCGGGGAACTATCCGCAGTATTTT.

A single count supports this clone. V usage is TRBV9 and J usage is TRBJ2-3; D unclear. Between the trimmed V and J ends, which lost 0 bases and 5 bases, there was a span of 13 bases. Per germline, CDR1 SGDLS and CDR2 YYNGEE. This CDR3 has 15 amino acids. The CDR3 sequence: CASSVVEGSGDTQYF. CDR3 nucleotides: TGTGCCAGCAGCGTAGTAGAAGGGTCAGGAGATACGCAGTATTTT.

The chain is built from TRBV27 and TRBJ1-6; D is unresolved. CDR1 is MNHEY and CDR2 is SMNVEV in the germline V gene (reference sequence). V lost 0 bases and J 9 bases, leaving 12 bases between the germline ends. This CDR3 spans 15 amino acids. This CDR3 is CASSLSALGISPLHF. The CDR3 DNA follows: TGTGCCAGCAGTTTATCGGCCTTAGGAATTTCACCCCTCCACTTT.

V and J are TRBV7-2 and TRBJ2-5, with 8 positions matching TRBD2. This CDR3 is built from 15 residues. Losses at the gene ends were 6 bases for V and 2 bases for J; bases not matched to a gene: 8. Germline V gene data show CDR1 as SGHTA and CDR2 as FQGNSA. CDR3 nucleotide sequence: TGTGCCAGCAGGCCCGGGGGGGCCCCGCAAGAGACCCAGTACTTC. The encoded protein is CASRPGGAPQETQYF.

The gene calls are TRBV7-2 and TRBJ2-7; D is uncertain. This CDR3 has 14 residues. The V gene's germline CDR1 is SGHTA and CDR2 FQGNSA. V was cut by 7 bases and J by 6 bases, with 19 bases left in between. This CDR3 is CASTPPSGFGEQYF. The CDR3 DNA follows: TGTGCCAGCACCCCCCCTTCTGGTTTCGGCGAGCAGTACTTC.

This chain connects TRBV6-6 to TRBJ1-2; D may be TRBD1 (5 bases). V was clipped by 7 bases and J by 6 bases, with 18 bases between them. This CDR3 spans 14 amino acids. Germline V gene data show CDR1 as MNHNY and CDR2 as SVGAGI (reference sequence). In DNA, the CDR3 is TGTGCCAGCACTCACCAGGGAGTACCTAATGGCTACACCTTC. The encoded protein is CASTHQGVPNGYTF.

The J gene is TRBJ2-7, the V gene TRBV6-5; 10 bases match TRBD2. CDR1 is MNHEY, CDR2 SVGAGI, per germline. The CDR3 consists of 13 residues. V shed 5 bases, J shed 7 bases, and the junction held 5 bases outside the gene matches. In nucleotides, the CDR3 is TGTGCCAGCAGTCTAGCGGGGGTCAGGGAGCAGTACTTC. This encodes CASSLAGVREQYF.

J is TRBJ2-3 and V is TRBV7-3, with 13 bases matching TRBD2. Per germline, CDR1 SGHTA and CDR2 FQGTGA. This CDR3 has 17 residues. The V segment lost 0 bases and the J segment 6 bases; nucleotides outside the gene matches: 6. CDR3 sequence reads: CASSLTPLAGGADTQYF. In nucleotides, the CDR3 is TGTGCCAGCAGCTTAACGCCACTAGCGGGAGGGGCGGATACGCAGTATTTT.

This rearrangement joins TRBV7-3 to TRBJ2-3; no reliable D call. Germline V CDR1 and CDR2: SGHTA, FQGTGA. V was pared by 2 bases and J by 0 bases, with 9 bases between. There are 15 residues in the CDR3. The CDR3 protein is CASSLDGSSTDTQYF. Here the CDR3 DNA reads TGTGCCAGCAGCTTAGACGGTTCTAGCACAGATACGCAGTATTTT.

This CDR3 reads CASARESSYEQYF. For the CDR3, the DNA is TGTGCTAGTGCCCGGGAGAGCTCCTACGAGCAGTACTTC. The chain is built from TRBV12-5 and TRBJ2-7; weak D call: TRBD2 (6 bases). Germline V gene sequence: CDR1 LGHNT, CDR2 FRNRAP. The length of the CDR3 is 13 residues. V shed 7 bases and J shed 0 bases, with 10 bases lying between them. The variable domain in full, completed from reference TRBV12-5 and TRBJ2-7, reads DARVTQTPRHKVTEMGQEVTMRCQPILGHNTVFWYRQTMMQGLELLAYFRNRAPLDDSGMPKDRFSAEMPDATLATLKIQPSEPRDSAVYFCASARESSYEQYFGPGTRLTVT.

The CDR3 is CASSPAGGTSTDTQYF. The CDR3 bases are TGTGCCAGCAGCCCGGCGGGGGGTACTAGCACAGATACGCAGTATTTT. The chain recombines TRBV7-6 with TRBJ2-3; TRBD2 matches 8 bases. Germline lookup yields CDR1 SGHVS and CDR2 FNYEAQ. With V trimmed by 5 bases and J by 0 bases, 7 bases remained unmatched. The CDR3 covers 16 residues.

This chain uses TRBV7-9 with TRBJ2-3; 7 nucleotides line up with TRBD1. There are 14 residues in the CDR3. Germline CDR1 is SEHNR and CDR2 is FQNEAQ (reference sequence). V lost 4 bases to trimming and J lost 4 bases; unmatched junction nucleotides: 5. The CDR3 loop is CASSYPTGPDTQYF. DNA of the CDR3: TGTGCCAGCAGCTACCCGACAGGGCCAGATACGCAGTATTTT.

The chain has TRBV6-2 or TRBV6-3 and TRBJ1-2; D not certain. Germline CDR1 is MNHEY and CDR2 is SVGEGT. Trimming took 2 bases from V and 6 from J, leaving 10 bases between them. This CDR3 has 13 amino acids. CDR3 in DNA: TGTGCCAGCAGTTACGGTCGAGACCATGGCTACACCTTC. Its protein is CASSYGRDHGYTF.

The chain carries TRBV10-3 and TRBJ2-3; D is unclear. Germline lookup yields CDR1 ENHRY and CDR2 SYGVKD. The ends were cut back, 5 bases at V and 1 base at J, with 10 bases in the middle. This CDR3 has 14 amino acids. The CDR3 here is CAISTGRGTDTQYF. CDR3 bases: TGTGCCATCAGTACGGGTCGGGGCACAGATACGCAGTATTTT.

CDR3 sequence reads: CASSQEGAALWANVLTF. In nucleotides, the CDR3 is TGTGCCAGCAGCCAAGAGGGAGCAGCGCTCTGGGCCAACGTCCTGACTTTC. The chain has TRBV14 and TRBJ2-6, with D perhaps matching TRBD2 (5 bases). The germline V and J ends were trimmed by 0 bases and 5 bases, with 14 bases remaining between them. Germline CDR1 SGHDN, CDR2 FVKESK. This CDR3 has 17 amino acids. Based on the CDR3 plus reference TRBV14 and TRBJ2-6, the full variable domain is EAGVTQFPSHSVIEKGQTVTLRCDPISGHDNLYWYRRVMGKEIKFLLHFVKESKQDESGMPNNRFLAERTGGTYSTLKVQPAELEDSGVYFCASSQEGAALWANVLTFGAGSRLTVL.

The rearrangement uses TRBV27 and TRBJ1-2, with 7 nucleotides matching TRBD1. CDR3 length equals 17 residues. Per the germline V gene, CDR1 is MNHEY and CDR2 is SMNVEV (reference sequence). Trimming cost V 6 bases and J 0 bases; bases outside gene matches: 13. DNA of the CDR3: TGTGCCAGCAGCCCGAACAGGGGTCAGGCCTCTAACTATGGCTACACCTTC. Its translation is CASSPNRGQASNYGYTF.

The chain combines TRBV29-1 with TRBJ2-1; 10 bases match TRBD2. CDR3 length: 17 amino acids. With 8 bases clipped from V and 0 bases from J, the junction kept 13 bases outside the gene matches. Germline loops: CDR1 SQVTM, CDR2 ANQGSEA. As DNA, the CDR3 is TGCAGCCAGATACCGTGGACTAGCGGCGCCTCCTACAATGAGCAGTTCTTC. Translating gives CSQIPWTSGASYNEQFF.

This clone was seen a few times. The rearrangement uses TRBV2 and TRBJ2-7; D is uncertain. The CDR3 has 14 amino acids. Trimming shortened V by 3 bases and J by 5 bases, and 14 bases separated the two germline ends. Germline V gene sequence: CDR1 SNHLY, CDR2 FYNNEI. CDR3 protein: CASSDRLALNEQYF. The CDR3, as DNA: TGTGCCAGCAGTGATCGACTGGCTCTGAACGAGCAGTACTTC.

The V call is TRBV27, the J call TRBJ2-3; 9 bases agree with TRBD2. Germline V CDR1 and CDR2: MNHEY, SMNVEV (reference sequence). J lost 3 bases, V lost 2 bases, and 12 bases had no gene match. The CDR3 length is 18 residues. CDR3 sequence reads: CASSLGRAGGGATDTQYF. The DNA for the CDR3 is TGTGCCAGCAGTTTAGGCCGCGCGGGCGGGGGGGCTACAGATACGCAGTATTTT.

The V gene is TRBV14, the J gene TRBJ1-6, with D possibly matching TRBD1 (6 bases). Germline V gene data show CDR1 as SGHDN and CDR2 as FVKESK. The CDR3 loop spans 14 amino acids. The V gene lost 4 bases and the J gene lost 9 bases, with 13 bases spanning the gap. The CDR3 reads CASSPTGRFSPLHF. As DNA, the CDR3 is TGTGCCAGCAGCCCAACAGGGAGGTTTTCACCCCTCCACTTT. Drawing the rest from reference TRBV14 and TRBJ1-6, the complete variable domain is EAGVTQFPSHSVIEKGQTVTLRCDPISGHDNLYWYRRVMGKEIKFLLHFVKESKQDESGMPNNRFLAERTGGTYSTLKVQPAELEDSGVYFCASSPTGRFSPLHFGNGTRLTVT.

The rearrangement joins TRBV5-1 to TRBJ1-2; 10 positions agree with TRBD1. J was trimmed by 8 bases and V by 0 bases; bases with no gene match: 7. Germline V lookup: CDR1 SGHRS, CDR2 YFSETQ. The CDR3 totals 15 residues. The CDR3 sequence is CASSLDPGTGAGYTF. The CDR3 DNA follows: TGCGCCAGCAGCTTGGACCCCGGGACAGGGGCAGGCTACACCTTC.

This chain uses TRBV10-3 with TRBJ2-2, with D unclear. This CDR3 is built from 16 residues. The germline CDR1 and CDR2 sequences are ENHRY and SYGVKD. Trimming took 8 bases from V and 1 from J, leaving 17 bases between them. CDR3 region: CAIERPRKLNTGELFF. The CDR3 coding sequence is TGTGCCATCGAACGCCCCCGAAAACTGAACACCGGGGAGCTGTTTTTT.